The source of this T cell receptor beta chain is a study of spatial heterogeneity in lung cancer. Time point: blood at routine non-recurrence follow-up after resection. Unsorted samples of tumor, nontumor lung or frozen PBMC had their whole RNA sequenced. J was trimmed by 5 bases and V by 3 bases; bases with no gene match: 8. The CDR3 covers 14 residues. The germline V gene has CDR1 SGHRS and CDR2 YFSETQ. Each CDR3 protein gets one entry after TCRdb re-called the 5' RACE reads with MiXCR. The sample holds around 25,000 distinct CDR3 sequences, almost 5.5% seen once. This clonotype was seen at least ten times.

The material was PBMCs, obtained at follow-up. The chain recombines TRBV5-1 with TRBJ2-7; 7 bases match TRBD1. This receptor was taken from a female donor with early-stage non-small cell lung cancer. CDR3 in DNA: TGCGCCAGCAGCTCGGGACAGAGCATTAACGAGCAGTACTTC. Translating gives CASSSGQSINEQYF.